Presented here are 25 T cell receptor beta chains from one specimen sequenced in a study of cytomegalovirus exposure and HLA in healthy donors. The PCR had 60 Vbeta and 13 Jbeta primers. Profiling relied on immunoSEQ multiplex PCR, and the TCRdb table lists in-frame clones only, not all of them. The table for this sample gives 130,000 to 150,000 clones. The material sequenced was PBMCs. The receptors come from a woman in her 50s in good health and CMV-seronegative.

J is TRBJ2-4 and V is TRBV7-2; 13 bases match TRBD2. The CDR3 is 19 residues long. CDR1 and CDR2 (germline): SGHTA, FQGNSA. Trimming took 4 bases from V and 5 from J; bases not matched to a gene: 14. The CDR3 here is CASSYTTTGLAGAQNIQYF. The CDR3 DNA reads as TGTGCCAGCAGCTATACAACAACCGGACTAGCGGGGGCCCAAAACATTCAGTACTTC. The whole variable domain, remainder taken from reference TRBV7-2 and TRBJ2-4, is GAGVSQSPSNKVTEKGKDVELRCDPISGHTALYWYRQSLGQGLEFLIYFQGNSAPDKSGLPSDRFSAERTGGSVSTLTIQRTQQEDSAVYLCASSYTTTGLAGAQNIQYFGAGTRLSVL.

The V call is TRBV6-6, the J call TRBJ2-7; 7 bases match TRBD2. CDR1 and CDR2 from the germline V gene are MNHNY and SVGAGI (reference sequence). V shed 0 bases and J 0 bases; nucleotides not matched to a gene: 5. There are 16 residues in the CDR3. CDR3 sequence reads: CASSYSTSVPSYEQYF. Here the CDR3 DNA reads TGTGCCAGCAGTTACTCTACTAGCGTACCCTCCTACGAGCAGTACTTC.

The rearrangement uses TRBV29-1 and TRBJ2-7; 7 bases map to TRBD2. This CDR3 comprises 12 residues. Germline lookup yields CDR1 SQVTM and CDR2 ANQGSEA. The V and J ends lost 6 bases and 6 bases, in that order; junction bases with no gene match: 8. CDR3 sequence: CSVAEGGSEQYF. CDR3 DNA sequence: TGCAGCGTCGCCGAGGGAGGGTCCGAGCAGTACTTC.

The chain combines TRBV19 with TRBJ1-1; D is ambiguous. The CDR3 covers 14 residues. Trimming removed 0 bases from V and 8 bases from J, with 13 bases in between. The germline gives CDR1 LNHDA, CDR2 SQIVND (reference sequence). This CDR3 reads CASSIDWENSEAFF. The CDR3 nucleotides are TGTGCCAGTAGTATAGATTGGGAGAACAGCGAAGCTTTCTTT.

The V and J genes are TRBV19 and TRBJ2-7, with TRBD2 as a possible D gene (6 bases). This CDR3 is built from 14 residues. The germline V and J ends were trimmed by 4 bases and 1 base, with 11 bases remaining between them. Germline V lookup: CDR1 LNHDA, CDR2 SQIVND (reference sequence). The CDR3 is CASSTPGTSYEQYF. CDR3 bases: TGTGCCAGTAGTACACCAGGGACTTCCTACGAGCAGTACTTC. Together with reference TRBV19 and TRBJ2-7, the CDR3 gives the full variable domain: DGGITQSPKYLFRKEGQNVTLSCEQNLNHDAMYWYRQDPGQGLRLIYYSQIVNDFQKGDIAEGYSVSREKKESFPLTVTSAQKNPTAFYLCASSTPGTSYEQYFGPGTRLTVT.

The chain links TRBV4-2 to TRBJ2-7, with 11 bases identical to TRBD2. The CDR3 is 16 amino acids. Per germline, CDR1 LGHNA and CDR2 YNFKEQ. V trimming: 1 base; J trimming: 7 bases; junction bases outside the gene matches: 9. The CDR3 nucleotides read TGTGCCAGCAGCCAAGTAGCGGGAGGGCCTGGTTTGGAGCAGTACTTC. This translates into CASSQVAGGPGLEQYF.

The rearrangement uses TRBV6-1 and TRBJ2-5; 7 nucleotides align to TRBD2. With 2 bases clipped from V and 1 base from J, the junction kept 7 bases outside the gene matches. Germline assignment: CDR1 MNHNS and CDR2 SASEGT. The CDR3 contains 16 residues. The DNA for the CDR3 is TGTGCCAGCAGTGAAAGAAGGGACTACCTCCAAGAGACCCAGTACTTC. The encoded protein is CASSERRDYLQETQYF.

The CDR3 sequence is CASSPGARASSGNTIYF. CDR3 bases: TGTGCCAGCAGCCCAGGGGCCAGGGCTTCCTCTGGAAACACCATATATTTT. The chain couples TRBV7-8 to TRBJ1-3; D possibly corresponds to TRBD1 (6 bases). V dropped 5 bases and J dropped 0 bases, with 17 bases sitting between them. The CDR3 runs 17 residues. Germline CDR1 and CDR2: SGHVS and FQNEAQ.

The rearrangement links TRBV5-1 to TRBJ2-5, with 8 nucleotides matching TRBD1. TRBJ2-7 matches the DNA end more closely, so the J call is doubtful. Per germline, CDR1 SGHRS and CDR2 YFSETQ. The CDR3 has 18 residues. Here the CDR3 DNA reads TGCGCCAGCAGCTTCTCCTCATCCAGGACAGGGAGCTCCTACGAGCAGTACTTC. Amino acids: CASSFSSSRTGSSYEQYF.

The V call is TRBV29-1, the J call TRBJ1-1; no clear D gene. Per germline, CDR1 SQVTM and CDR2 ANQGSEA. This CDR3 spans 11 amino acids. Trimming pared 7 bases from V and 8 bases from J, leaving 14 bases between. CDR3 residues: CSAKPGIEAFF. The CDR3 DNA follows: TGCAGCGCTAAGCCCGGGATAGAAGCTTTCTTT.

J is TRBJ2-3 and V is TRBV11-2, with D possibly TRBD2 on 6 matching bases. CDR3 length: 14 amino acids. Trimming took off 5 bases at V and 2 bases at J, with 11 bases between the two ends. The V gene's germline CDR1 is SGHAT and CDR2 FQNNGV. The DNA for the CDR3 is TGTGCCAGCAGCATCGGACTACACACAGATACGCAGTATTTT. As protein: CASSIGLHTDTQYF.

The rearrangement uses TRBV5-1 and TRBJ1-1, with D possibly matching TRBD1 (5 bases). CDR1 SGHRS and CDR2 YFSETQ come from the germline V gene. Trimming removed 7 bases from V and 3 bases from J, with 19 bases in between. This CDR3 is built from 15 residues. The CDR3 nucleotides read TGCGCCAGCTCACTGACAGCCCCAGAGGACACTGAAGCTTTCTTT. It codes for CASSLTAPEDTEAFF.

The rearrangement links TRBV5-1 to TRBJ2-5; D possibly corresponds to TRBD2 (6 bases). Germline CDR1 SGHRS, CDR2 YFSETQ. This CDR3 region has 13 residues. The ends were cut back, 4 bases at V and 4 bases at J, with 11 bases in the middle. CDR3 bases: TGCGCCAGCAGCCCGGGACTCGCAGAGACCCAGTACTTC. Translation: CASSPGLAETQYF.

The chain couples TRBV16 to TRBJ2-4; D gene uncertain. Germline V gives CDR1 KGHSY, CDR2 FQNENV. CDR3 length: 13 residues. The V end lost 2 bases, the J end lost 5 bases, and 7 bases lay between the germline ends. The CDR3 loop is CASSQAPENIQYF. The CDR3 bases are TGTGCCAGCAGCCAAGCCCCAGAAAACATTCAGTACTTC.

The V call is TRBV7-7, the J call TRBJ1-4; 10 bases are a match to TRBD1. Germline assignment: CDR1 SSHAT and CDR2 FNYEAQ (reference sequence). The CDR3 consists of 15 residues. Germline trimming cut 5 bases from V and 7 bases from J; bases unmatched to any gene: 7. This chain's CDR3 is CASSLGTGVGEKLFF. The CDR3 DNA sequence: TGTGCCAGCAGCCTCGGGACAGGGGTTGGTGAAAAACTGTTTTTT.

The chain links TRBV30 to TRBJ2-5; 11 bases are shared with TRBD2. With V trimmed by 4 bases and J by 5 bases, 12 bases remained unmatched. The CDR3 extends over 16 amino acids. Germline CDR1 GTSNPN, CDR2 SVGIG (reference sequence). CDR3 bases: TGTGCCTGGAACCTTTTAGCGGGAGGGCCGTACGAGACCCAGTACTTC. Translated, it gives CAWNLLAGGPYETQYF.

The rearrangement uses TRBV5-1 and TRBJ2-7; D might be TRBD1 (6 bases). This CDR3 contains 13 residues. Germline V gene data show CDR1 as SGHRS and CDR2 as YFSETQ. V shed 4 bases and J shed 3 bases, with 11 bases lying between them. The CDR3 spells CASSPQGSYEQYF. The CDR3 DNA reads as TGCGCCAGCAGCCCGCAGGGGAGCTACGAGCAGTACTTC.

Comment on this clone: Distinct nucleotide sequences in the sample also encode this CDR3. The chain has TRBV4-1 and TRBJ2-3; D not resolved. This CDR3 has 13 amino acids. V lost 1 base, J lost 3 bases, and 5 bases lay in between. Germline CDR1 and CDR2: MGHRA and YSYEKL. DNA for the CDR3: TGCGCCAGCAGCCAAGTTGCGACAGATACGCAGTATTTT. It codes for CASSQVATDTQYF.

The chain uses TRBV11-3 and TRBJ2-1; D remains ambiguous. V was clipped by 0 bases and J by 9 bases, with 6 bases between them. The CDR3 has 12 amino acids. Germline V gene lookup returns CDR1 SGHNT and CDR2 YENEEA. In DNA, the CDR3 is TGTGCCAGCAGCTTAGAGCTTAGTGAGCAGTTCTTC. This sequence encodes CASSLELSEQFF.

The rearrangement joins TRBV30 to TRBJ1-1; 7 bases match TRBD1. V gave up 3 bases and J gave up 5 bases; unmatched junction bases: 6. The CDR3 has 13 amino acids. Germline values: CDR1 GTSNPN, CDR2 SVGIG (reference sequence). In nucleotides, the CDR3 is TGTGCCTGGAGGGGTTCAGGGGGAACTGAAGCTTTCTTT. This encodes CAWRGSGGTEAFF. Using reference TRBV30 and TRBJ1-1 for the parts outside the CDR3, the full variable domain is SQTIHQWPATLVQPVGSPLSLECTVEGTSNPNLYWYRQAAGRGLQLLFYSVGIGQISSEVPQNLSASRPQDRQFILSSKKLLLSDSGFYLCAWRGSGGTEAFFGQGTRLTVV.

The chain carries TRBV19 and TRBJ1-4, with 9 nucleotides matching TRBD1. Germline assignment: CDR1 LNHDA and CDR2 SQIVND (reference sequence). J gave up 8 bases and V 6 bases, and 7 bases lay outside the gene matches. CDR3 length: 14 amino acids. CDR3 bases: TGTGCCAGTAGGTCACAGGGGGCAGGGGAAAAACTGTTTTTT. Amino acids: CASRSQGAGEKLFF.

The chain links TRBV5-1 to TRBJ1-2, with a possible D match to TRBD1 (6 bases). V lost 5 bases to trimming and J lost 4 bases, with 12 bases between them. CDR3 size: 13 residues. Germline V gene sequence: CDR1 SGHRS, CDR2 YFSETQ. CDR3 sequence (DNA): TGCGCCAGCAGTCAGGACAGTACCTATGGCTACACCTTC. It encodes CASSQDSTYGYTF.

The gene calls are TRBV10-3 and TRBJ2-7; 7 positions agree with TRBD1. The germline V gene has CDR1 ENHRY and CDR2 SYGVKD. The CDR3 runs 15 residues. V lost 6 bases, J lost 3 bases, and 11 bases stayed unmatched. The CDR3 loop reads CAISEPGQLLYEQYF. The DNA for the CDR3 is TGTGCCATCAGCGAGCCGGGACAGCTACTCTACGAGCAGTACTTC.

V and J are TRBV30 and TRBJ1-2, with 11 bases matching TRBD1. With V trimmed by 1 base and J by 6 bases, 7 bases remained unmatched. The CDR3 loop spans 15 amino acids. The germline gives CDR1 GTSNPN, CDR2 SVGIG (reference sequence). For the CDR3, the DNA is TGTGCCTGGAGTGGACCGGGACAGGGGGTAGATGGCTACACCTTC. Its protein product is CAWSGPGQGVDGYTF.

For this clone: In the same sample, other DNA sequences code for this CDR3. The V gene is TRBV9, the J gene TRBJ2-2; D is uncertain. Looked up from germline, CDR1 is SGDLS and CDR2 is YYNGEE. The V gene lost 4 bases and the J gene lost 1 base, with 5 bases spanning the gap. The CDR3 length is 13 residues. The CDR3 DNA follows: TGTGCCAGCAGCCCCCAGAACACCGGGGAGCTGTTTTTT. Translation: CASSPQNTGELFF.